The source of this T cell receptor (beta chain) is a study of molecular identifiers for immune sequencing clone quantification. The study's findings and limits: Whereas clones above 20 RNA copies held under 1% of naive-cell molecules, they held over 98% of effector molecules.

The authors gated naive CD8 T cells as CD8+CD4-CCR7+CD45RA+ for sorting. Methods described previously, with TCR primers listed, were used for bulk TCR libraries. TCRdb itself ran the PCR reads through MiXCR, one entry per CDR3 protein. The table shows about 9,800 distinct CDR3 sequences, with 15% to 20% occurring only once. CDR3 length: 14 residues. V was clipped by 8 bases and J by 4 bases; unmatched bases: 6. Germline V gene lookup returns CDR1 MNHEY and CDR2 SVGAGI. This clonotype showed up many times. The antigen remains unidentified. The clonotype originates from a human donor in good health. Some libraries in this study had Jurkat cell RNA spiked in. The J gene is TRBJ2-3, the V gene TRBV6-5, with 10 bases identical to TRBD2. Material: naive CD8+ T cells from blood, with Jurkat cell RNA spiked in. Subset noted: FACS-sorted CD8+CD4-CCR7+CD45RA+ naive T cells. In nucleotides, the CDR3 is TGTGCCAGCGCAGCGGGAGGGTTAGCAGATACGCAGTATTTT. The encoded protein is CASAAGGLADTQYF.